This is a list of T cell receptor beta chains from one sample in a study of Graves' ophthalmopathy and Graves' hyperthyroidism. A single record per CDR3 protein comes from TCRdb applying MiXCR to the multiplex PCR reads. This table has 650,000 to 900,000 distinct CDR3 sequences, roughly 41% appearing once. Sequenced input: peripheral blood. These receptors all come from an adult man with Graves' ophthalmopathy. The CDR3 runs from the conserved cysteine through the conserved F or W. A D gene is named only where the DNA matches it firmly. The size entry is marked missing in some rows and otherwise reads once, few, many or a size class.

TRBV12-3/TRBV12-4	NA	NA	TRBJ2-7	CASSYSEGTHEQYF	TGTGCCAGCAGTTACTCTGAGGGTACCCACGAGCAGTACTTC
TRBV7-2	NA	NA	TRBJ2-3	CASSPVKSTAQYF	TGTGCCAGCAGCCCCGTTAAATCGACAGCGCAGTATTTT
TRBV5-7	NA	few	TRBJ1-1	CASSSPTGRPNSEAFF	TGTGCCAGCAGCTCCCCCACAGGGCGTCCAAACTCTGAAGCTTTCTTT
TRBV4-2	TRBD1	NA	TRBJ2-7	CASSQGQGPFNEQYF	TGTGCCAGCAGCCAAGGACAGGGCCCTTTCAACGAGCAGTACTTC
TRBV11-2	NA	NA	TRBJ1-5	CASSSDINQPQHF	TGTGCCAGCAGCTCAGACATCAATCAGCCCCAGCATTTT
TRBV5-1	TRBD2	many	TRBJ2-5	CASSPGTSWRETQYF	TGCGCCAGCAGCCCAGGGACTAGCTGGAGAGAGACCCAGTACTTC
TRBV7-9	NA	NA	TRBJ2-5	CASSLIGAGRQGTQYF	TGTGCCAGCAGCTTAATCGGGGCAGGCCGACAAGGGACCCAGTACTTC
TRBV7-2	NA	many	TRBJ2-7	CASSLVRRDEQYF	TGTGCCAGCAGCTTAGTGCGCAGGGACGAGCAGTACTTC
TRBV25-1	TRBD2	once	TRBJ2-6	CASSSREGANVLTF	TGTGCCAGCAGCTCGCGGGAGGGGGCCAACGTCCTGACTTTC
TRBV9	NA	NA	TRBJ1-6	CASSLVSNKSPLDF	TGTGCCAGCAGCCTAGTCAGCAACAAATCACCCCTCGACTTT
TRBV19	NA	NA	TRBJ1-5	CASNRGGGQPQHF	TGTGCCAGTAATAGGGGGGGCGGTCAGCCCCAGCATTTT
TRBV10-3	NA	many	TRBJ1-1	CAISESRVGEAFF	TGTGCCATCAGTGAGTCTAGGGTGGGTGAAGCTTTCTTT
TRBV25-1	TRBD1	NA	TRBJ1-2	CAPRQGSSHGYTF	TGTGCTCCCCGACAGGGCTCTTCTCATGGCTACACCTTC
TRBV7-2	TRBD2	NA	TRBJ2-7	CASSQAPPSGSYEQYF	TGCGCCAGCAGCCAAGCCCCTCCTAGCGGCTCCTACGAGCAGTACTTC
TRBV7-9	TRBD1	NA	TRBJ2-7	CASSQVWDRGNEQYF	TGTGCCAGCAGCCAAGTTTGGGACAGGGGTAACGAGCAGTACTTC
TRBV12-3/TRBV12-4	NA	many	TRBJ2-5	CASSFRGEETQYF	TGTGCCAGCAGTTTTCGCGGAGAAGAGACCCAGTACTTC
TRBV10-3	NA	many	TRBJ1-1	CASCGLDIRNTEAFF	TGTGCCAGCTGCGGATTGGACATCCGAAACACTGAAGCTTTCTTT
TRBV10-2	NA	NA	TRBJ2-5	CASSESGGSETQYF	TGCGCCAGCAGTGAGTCTGGGGGATCAGAGACCCAGTACTTC
TRBV15	TRBD1	NA	TRBJ1-2	CATSSGDRGRANYGYTF	TGTGCCACCAGCAGTGGGGACAGGGGGAGAGCTAACTATGGCTACACCTTC
TRBV10-3	TRBD2	NA	TRBJ2-2	CASSYGGLAGSTGELFF	TGTGCCAGCAGTTACGGGGGACTAGCGGGCTCCACCGGGGAGCTGTTTTTT
TRBV2	NA	NA	TRBJ1-1	CASSYTLRGMNTEAFF	TGTGCCAGCAGTTACACTTTGCGGGGGATGAACACTGAAGCTTTCTTT
TRBV10-3	NA	many	TRBJ2-7	CAIRVVGYGGSYEQYF	TGTGCCATCAGGGTGGTGGGGTACGGAGGCTCCTACGAGCAGTACTTC
TRBV11-1	NA	NA	TRBJ1-1	CASSRGAVEAFF	TGTGCCAGCTCACGGGGGGCCGTTGAAGCTTTCTTT
TRBV11-2	NA	many	TRBJ2-7	CASGRDNVGSEQYF	TGTGCCAGTGGCCGGGACAACGTCGGCTCCGAGCAGTACTTC
TRBV6-1	NA	NA	TRBJ1-3	CASRLVASGNTIYF	TGTGCCAGCAGGCTCGTTGCCTCTGGAAACACCATATATTTT
TRBV29-1	NA	NA	TRBJ1-2	CSVITTGRNYGYTF	TGCAGCGTCATAACGACAGGACGTAACTATGGCTACACCTTC
TRBV29-1	TRBD1	many	TRBJ2-7	CSVEGQSSYEQYF	TGCAGCGTTGAGGGACAGAGCTCCTACGAGCAGTACTTC
TRBV25-1	TRBD1	NA	TRBJ1-5	CASSARQGLQPQHF	TGTGCCAGCAGTGCTCGACAGGGATTGCAGCCCCAGCATTTT
TRBV12-3/TRBV12-4	NA	NA	TRBJ2-6	CASRINRGGTGANVLTF	TGTGCCAGCAGGATAAACAGGGGAGGTACCGGGGCCAACGTCCTGACTTTC
TRBV29-1	NA	many	TRBJ1-2	CSVARGYTF	TGCAGCGTTGCGAGGGGCTACACCTTC
TRBV2	NA	NA	TRBJ2-5	CASLIRAGTQYF	TGTGCCAGCTTAATACGCGCTGGGACCCAGTACTTC
TRBV12-3/TRBV12-4	TRBD1	many	TRBJ2-5	CASSFGTGGGKTQYF	TGTGCCAGCAGTTTTGGGACAGGGGGCGGTAAGACCCAGTACTTC
TRBV19	NA	NA	TRBJ1-2	CASSIGGADDYGYTF	TGTGCCAGTAGTATCGGGGGGGCTGATGACTATGGCTACACCTTC
TRBV2	NA	many	TRBJ2-2	CASKRGGELFF	TGTGCCAGCAAGAGGGGCGGGGAGCTGTTTTTT
TRBV25-1	NA	NA	TRBJ1-2	CASSEWATEANYGYTF	TGTGCCAGCAGTGAATGGGCGACCGAAGCTAACTATGGCTACACCTTC
TRBV20-1	TRBD1	many	TRBJ2-7	CSARKGTGDYEQYF	TGCAGTGCTAGAAAAGGGACAGGGGACTACGAGCAGTACTTC
TRBV10-3	NA	many	TRBJ2-5	CATRPLQGPGETQYF	TGTGCCACGCGCCCTCTACAGGGCCCAGGGGAGACCCAGTACTTC
TRBV2	TRBD2	many	TRBJ2-5	CASRASGAQETQYF	TGTGCCAGCAGAGCTAGCGGGGCACAAGAGACCCAGTACTTC
TRBV11-2	NA	NA	TRBJ2-7	CASSQDPWEKSAYEQYF	TGTGCCAGCAGCCAAGATCCGTGGGAGAAATCTGCCTACGAGCAGTACTTC
TRBV10-3	TRBD1	many	TRBJ1-5	CAIRGQGGQPQHF	TGTGCCATCAGGGGACAGGGCGGCCAGCCCCAGCATTTT
TRBV5-5	NA	many	TRBJ2-7	CASSLLDGNTYEQYF	TGTGCCAGCAGCTTGCTTGACGGGAACACTTACGAGCAGTACTTC
TRBV7-6	NA	NA	TRBJ2-7	CASRRGDRGYEQYF	TGTGCCAGCAGGCGGGGGGACAGAGGCTACGAGCAGTACTTC
TRBV11-2	NA	many	TRBJ2-5	CASSMWTQETQYF	TGTGCCAGCAGCATGTGGACGCAAGAGACCCAGTACTTC
TRBV14	NA	NA	TRBJ2-7	CASSQRLSTYEQYF	TGTGCCAGCAGCCAAAGACTATCGACCTACGAGCAGTACTTC
TRBV29-1	NA	NA	TRBJ1-2	CSEDGVELYGYTF	TGCAGCGAGGACGGAGTGGAACTCTATGGCTACACCTTC
TRBV10-3	TRBD1	few	TRBJ1-3	CASSYGAYRGLGNTIYF	TGTGCCAGCAGTTACGGGGCTTACAGGGGGCTTGGAAACACCATATATTTT
TRBV10-3	NA	many	TRBJ2-7	CAISGAGSEDEQYF	TGTGCCATCAGTGGGGCCGGATCCGAGGACGAGCAGTACTTC
TRBV7-9	TRBD1	NA	TRBJ2-6	CASSSRGDRDPSGANVLTF	TGTGCCAGCAGCTCACGCGGGGACAGGGACCCCTCTGGGGCCAACGTCCTGACTTTC
TRBV7-9	NA	many	TRBJ1-5	CASSLAGGGPQHF	TGTGCCAGCAGCTTAGCGGGCGGAGGGCCCCAGCATTTT
TRBV25-1	NA	many	TRBJ1-1	CASSEGPSTEAFF	TGTGCCAGCAGTGAGGGTCCAAGCACTGAAGCTTTCTTT
TRBV6-2/TRBV6-3	NA	few	TRBJ2-5	CASTLGPGPQETQYF	TGTGCCAGCACCCTAGGGCCCGGGCCCCAGGAGACCCAGTACTTC
TRBV9	NA	NA	TRBJ1-3	CASSGNLGSGNTIYF	TGTGCCAGCAGCGGAAACCTAGGCTCTGGAAACACCATATATTTT
TRBV2	NA	many	TRBJ1-6	CASRSFDDNSPLHF	TGTGCCAGCAGGTCGTTTGACGATAATTCACCCCTCCACTTT